This T cell receptor beta chain came from a study of ipilimumab plus nivolumab after autologous stem cell transplantation. V dropped 4 bases and J dropped 0; count of bases not matched to a gene: 10. There are 18 residues in the CDR3. Germline V gene data show CDR1 as SGHRS and CDR2 as YFSETQ. Checkpoint therapy with ipilimumab 1 mg/kg began 14 to 28 days after transplant. The protocol was immunoSEQ multiplex PCR, while the TCRdb copy is restricted to in-frame clones and leaves out a portion. The table has approximately 12,000 clones, about 75% seen once; the top ten hold approximately 11%. The specimen comprised PBMCs, sampled in a trial of ipilimumab plus nivolumab as post-transplant consolidation. The sequence came from a male donor with multiple myeloma. The V gene is TRBV5-1, the J gene TRBJ1-5, with 10 nucleotides matching TRBD1. The CDR3 protein is CASSLGTGAHISNQPQHF. CDR3 coding DNA: TGCGCCAGCAGCCTCGGGACAGGGGCTCATATTAGCAATCAGCCCCAGCATTTT. Filled out from reference TRBV5-1 and TRBJ1-5, the complete variable domain reads KAGVTQTPRYLIKTRGQQVTLSCSPISGHRSVSWYQQTPGQGLQFLFEYFSETQRNKGNFPGRFSGRQFSNSRSEMNVSTLELGDSALYLCASSLGTGAHISNQPQHFGDGTRLSIL.